One sample yielded the 20 T cell receptor beta chains listed below, sequenced in a study of cytomegalovirus exposure and HLA in healthy donors. PCR amplification relied on 60 Vbeta primers (plus 13 Jbeta primers). Data came from immunoSEQ multiplex PCR; TCRdb stores just in-frame clones and leaves some out. There are 100,000 to 150,000 clones in the sample, with 2% to 2.5% held by the top ten. The sequencing input was PBMCs. The source is a man aged 35 to 55 in good health and CMV-seronegative.

The J gene is TRBJ2-2, the V gene TRBV2; 12 bases align to TRBD2. Unmatched junction bases numbered 5, after V lost 6 bases and J lost 6 bases. The CDR3 spans 15 residues. CDR1 and CDR2 (germline): SNHLY, FYNNEI. The CDR3 DNA reads TGTGCCAGCAGGGCGACTAGCGGGAGTCCCGGGGAGCTGTTTTTT. Its translation: CASRATSGSPGELFF.

The genes are TRBV10-3 and TRBJ2-7; D ambiguous. This CDR3 spans 14 amino acids. The V and J ends lost 3 bases and 0 bases respectively, with 9 bases between them. Germline V gene sequence: CDR1 ENHRY, CDR2 SYGVKD. The CDR3 sequence: CAISEPGNSYEQYF. CDR3 bases: TGTGCCATCAGTGAACCAGGTAACTCCTACGAGCAGTACTTC.

The chain carries TRBV2 and TRBJ1-2, with D tentatively TRBD1 (5 bases). CDR1 is SNHLY and CDR2 is FYNNEI in the germline V gene. Trimming removed 4 bases from V and 10 bases from J, with 13 bases in between. This CDR3 comprises 12 residues. Here the CDR3 reads CASSGPGGVYTF. The CDR3 coding sequence is TGTGCCAGCAGTGGCCCTGGGGGGGTCTACACCTTC.

V gene TRBV11-2 combines with J gene TRBJ2-1; 9 bases are a match to TRBD2. Trimming took 1 base from V and 5 from J; bases not matched to a gene: 6. The CDR3 length is 16 residues. The germline CDR1 and CDR2 sequences are SGHAT and FQNNGV. CDR3 bases: TGTGCCAGCAGCTTAGGCGGCGGGGGGGATCACAATGAGCAGTTCTTC. This encodes CASSLGGGGDHNEQFF.

This chain uses TRBV10-2 with TRBJ1-1, with 9 bases aligning to TRBD1. The CDR3 covers 14 residues. Germline CDR1 reads WSHSY; CDR2 reads SAAADI. With V trimmed by 8 bases and J by 4 bases, 8 bases remained unmatched. The chain's CDR3 is CASRTGGVFTEAFF. CDR3 nucleotide sequence: TGCGCCAGCCGTACAGGGGGCGTTTTCACTGAAGCTTTCTTT.

The V gene is TRBV6-5, the J gene TRBJ1-1; TRBD1 is a possible D gene (5 bases). The CDR3 is 13 residues long. V gave up 5 bases and J gave up 1 base, with 8 bases separating them. In germline, CDR1 is MNHEY, CDR2 SVGAGI. CDR3 protein: CASSTGQNTEAFF. Here the CDR3 DNA reads TGTGCCAGCAGTACCGGACAGAACACTGAAGCTTTCTTT.

The chain recombines TRBV7-9 with TRBJ2-7, with a possible D match to TRBD1 (7 bases). CDR3 length: 14 residues. Per the germline V gene, CDR1 is SEHNR and CDR2 is FQNEAQ (reference sequence). V was clipped by 5 bases and J by 3 bases, with 14 bases between them. As DNA, the CDR3 is TGTGCCAGCAGCCTCTTTCAGGGGGGCTACGAGCAGTACTTC. Protein: CASSLFQGGYEQYF.

The CDR3 spells CASVTSDTYEQYF. As DNA, the CDR3 is TGTGCCAGCGTCACTAGCGACACCTACGAGCAGTACTTC. The rearrangement uses TRBV28 and TRBJ2-7, with 7 bases lining up with TRBD2. The germline V gene encodes CDR1 MDHEN and CDR2 SYDVKM. The CDR3 is 13 residues long. Trimming cost V 8 bases and J 2 bases; bases outside gene matches: 6.

The chain employs TRBV7-8 and TRBJ2-3, with a tentative D call TRBD1 (6 bases). The CDR3 runs 13 residues. Trimming stripped 8 bases from V and 4 bases from J, with 13 bases between. CDR1 is SGHVS, CDR2 FQNEAQ, per germline. The CDR3 spells CASSLTGPDTQYF. CDR3 sequence (DNA): TGTGCCAGCTCCCTTACAGGGCCAGATACGCAGTATTTT. Supplemented by reference TRBV7-8 and TRBJ2-3, the full variable domain reads GAGVSQSPRYKVAKRGQDVALRCDPISGHVSLFWYQQALGQGPEFLTYFQNEAQLDKSGLPSDRFFAERPEGSVSTLKIQRTQQEDSAVYLCASSLTGPDTQYFGPGTRLTVL.

The gene calls are TRBV11-3 and TRBJ2-2; weak D call: TRBD1 (6 bases). The germline V gene encodes CDR1 SGHNT and CDR2 YENEEA. The CDR3 spans 13 residues. V was clipped by 7 bases and J by 2 bases, with 8 bases between them. This CDR3 is CASIQGNTGELFF. CDR3 in DNA: TGTGCCAGCATACAGGGAAACACCGGGGAGCTGTTTTTT.

J is TRBJ2-5 and V is TRBV4-2; the match to TRBD2 covers 13 bases. The CDR3 contains 18 residues. Germline trimming cut 0 bases from V and 2 bases from J; bases unmatched to any gene: 6. The germline gives CDR1 LGHNA, CDR2 YNFKEQ. The CDR3 region has the DNA TGTGCCAGCAGCCAAGATTCCCGACTAGCGGGAGGACAAGAGACCCAGTACTTC. Its translation: CASSQDSRLAGGQETQYF.

The rearrangement links TRBV5-4 to TRBJ2-5; 7 bases agree with TRBD1. Germline V CDR1 and CDR2: SGHNT, YYREEE (reference sequence). Trimming at V came to 4 bases and at J to 4 bases, leaving 7 bases not matched to a gene. The CDR3 covers 14 residues. CDR3 protein: CASSASGDRETQYF. CDR3 bases: TGTGCCAGCAGCGCATCAGGGGACAGAGAGACCCAGTACTTC.

V gene TRBV7-2 combines with J gene TRBJ2-1, with D hard to call. The CDR3 consists of 15 residues. Germline CDR1 and CDR2: SGHTA and FQGNSA. V lost 0 bases and J lost 0, with 6 bases in between. The chain's CDR3 is CASSLAYSSYNEQFF. CDR3 nucleotides: TGTGCCAGCAGCTTAGCGTATAGCTCCTACAATGAGCAGTTCTTC.

The V and J genes are TRBV28 and TRBJ1-5; the D gene is possibly TRBD1 (6 bases). Germline V CDR1 and CDR2: MDHEN, SYDVKM. CDR3 size: 12 residues. V gave up 4 bases and J gave up 6 bases, with 7 bases separating them. The chain's CDR3 is CASSSGVQPQHF. In nucleotides, the CDR3 is TGTGCCAGCAGTTCAGGGGTTCAGCCCCAGCATTTT. Full variable domain (outside the CDR3, taken from reference TRBV28 and TRBJ1-5): DVKVTQSSRYLVKRTGEKVFLECVQDMDHENMFWYRQDPGLGLRLIYFSYDVKMKEKGDIPEGYSVSREKKERFSLILESASTNQTSMYLCASSSGVQPQHFGDGTRLSIL.

The J gene is TRBJ2-3, the V gene TRBV4-1, with a weak D call TRBD1 (5 bases). V was pared by 1 base and J by 1 base, with 6 bases between. Germline loops: CDR1 MGHRA, CDR2 YSYEKL. The CDR3 runs 14 residues. DNA for the CDR3: TGCGCCAGCAGCCAAGCCAGGGGCACAGATACGCAGTATTTT. Translating it yields CASSQARGTDTQYF.

J is TRBJ2-2 and V is TRBV5-4; D call uncertain. Germline-derived CDR1 and CDR2 are SGHNT and YYREEE (reference sequence). Trimming pared 4 bases from V and 2 bases from J, leaving 9 bases between. The CDR3 is 14 residues long. The CDR3 nucleotides read TGTGCCAGCAGCCACGGCGGAAACACCGGGGAGCTGTTTTTT. As protein: CASSHGGNTGELFF.

For this clone: An end of the junction differs from the germline gene, which may be a read error. The V and J genes are TRBV6-1 and TRBJ2-7; D perhaps matches TRBD1 (5 bases). Germline loops: CDR1 MNHNS, CDR2 SASEGT. The CDR3 is 11 amino acids. The CDR3 DNA follows: TGCTCGCCCGGACAATCTAAGGAGCAGTACTTC. It encodes CSPGQSKEQYF.

The V and J genes are TRBV28 and TRBJ2-7; 11 bases are a match to TRBD2. The CDR3 length is 20 residues. With 5 bases clipped from V and 0 bases from J, the junction kept 18 bases outside the gene matches. The germline gives CDR1 MDHEN, CDR2 SYDVKM. In DNA form, the CDR3 reads TGTGCCAGCAGTCTCCCCCCGCCCGGGACTAGCGGCCGGAGCTCCTACGAGCAGTACTTC. This codes for CASSLPPPGTSGRSSYEQYF.

DNA of the CDR3: TGCGCCAGCAGCTTGGGCGGCTTCCGCATGAACACTGAAGCTTTCTTT. It yields the protein CASSLGGFRMNTEAFF. This chain joins TRBV5-1 and TRBJ1-1; D is uncertain. V lost 0 bases and J 0 bases, leaving 12 bases between the germline ends. The CDR3 is 16 residues long. Germline V CDR1 and CDR2: SGHRS, YFSETQ.

The chain couples TRBV7-2 to TRBJ2-2; 14 bases match TRBD2. The CDR3 length is 16 residues. V was clipped by 5 bases and J by 5 bases; unmatched bases: 4. CDR1 and CDR2 from the germline V gene are SGHTA and FQGNSA. CDR3 protein: CASSPRLAGGTGELFF. In DNA form, the CDR3 reads TGTGCCAGCAGCCCTAGACTAGCGGGAGGGACCGGGGAGCTGTTTTTT.